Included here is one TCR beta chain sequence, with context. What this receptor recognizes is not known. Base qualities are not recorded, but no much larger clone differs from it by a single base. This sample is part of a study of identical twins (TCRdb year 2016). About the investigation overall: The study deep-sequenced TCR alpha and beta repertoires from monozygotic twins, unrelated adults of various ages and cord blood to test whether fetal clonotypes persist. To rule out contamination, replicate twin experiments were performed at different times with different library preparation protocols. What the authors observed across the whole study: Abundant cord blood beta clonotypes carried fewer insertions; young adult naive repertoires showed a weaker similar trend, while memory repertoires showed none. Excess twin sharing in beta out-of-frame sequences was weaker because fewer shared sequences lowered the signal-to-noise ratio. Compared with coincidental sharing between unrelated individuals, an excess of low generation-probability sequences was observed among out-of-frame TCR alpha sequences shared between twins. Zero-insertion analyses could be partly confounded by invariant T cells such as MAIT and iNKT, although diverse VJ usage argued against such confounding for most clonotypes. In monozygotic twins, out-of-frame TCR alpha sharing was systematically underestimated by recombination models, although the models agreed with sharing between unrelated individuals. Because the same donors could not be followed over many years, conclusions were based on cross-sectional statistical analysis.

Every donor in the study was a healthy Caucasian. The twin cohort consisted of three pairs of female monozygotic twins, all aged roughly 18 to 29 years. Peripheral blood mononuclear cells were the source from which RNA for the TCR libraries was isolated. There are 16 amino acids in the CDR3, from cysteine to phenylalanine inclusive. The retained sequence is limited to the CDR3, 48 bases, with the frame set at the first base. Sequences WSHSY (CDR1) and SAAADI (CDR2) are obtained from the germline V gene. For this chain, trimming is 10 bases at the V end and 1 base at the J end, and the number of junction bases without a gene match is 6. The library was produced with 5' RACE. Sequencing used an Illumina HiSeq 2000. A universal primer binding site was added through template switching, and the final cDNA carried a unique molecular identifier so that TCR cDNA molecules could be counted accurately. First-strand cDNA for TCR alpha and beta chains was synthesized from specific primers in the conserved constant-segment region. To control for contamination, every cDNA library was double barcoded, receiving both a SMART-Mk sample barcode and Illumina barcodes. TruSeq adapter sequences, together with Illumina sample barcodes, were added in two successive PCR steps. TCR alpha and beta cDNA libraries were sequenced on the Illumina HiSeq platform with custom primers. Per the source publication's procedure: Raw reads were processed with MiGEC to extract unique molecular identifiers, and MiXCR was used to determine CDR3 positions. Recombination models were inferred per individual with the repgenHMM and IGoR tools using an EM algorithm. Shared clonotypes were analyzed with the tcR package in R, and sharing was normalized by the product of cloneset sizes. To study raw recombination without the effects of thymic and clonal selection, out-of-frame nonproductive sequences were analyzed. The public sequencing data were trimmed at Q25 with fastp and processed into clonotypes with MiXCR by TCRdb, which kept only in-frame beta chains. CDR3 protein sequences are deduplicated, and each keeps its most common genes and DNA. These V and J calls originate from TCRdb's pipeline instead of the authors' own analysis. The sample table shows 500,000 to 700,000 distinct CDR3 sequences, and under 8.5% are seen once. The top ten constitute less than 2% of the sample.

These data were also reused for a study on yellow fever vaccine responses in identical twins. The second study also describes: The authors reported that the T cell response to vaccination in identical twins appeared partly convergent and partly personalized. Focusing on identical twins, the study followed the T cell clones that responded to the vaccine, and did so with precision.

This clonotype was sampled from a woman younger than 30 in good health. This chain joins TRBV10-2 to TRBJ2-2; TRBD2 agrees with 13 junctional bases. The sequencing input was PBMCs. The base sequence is TGCGCCACCCTAGGACTAGCGGGAGTGAACACCGGGGAGCTGTTTTTT. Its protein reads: CATLGLAGVNTGELFF.